The sequence of this TCR beta chain was determined in a study of T-cell memory formation after mild COVID-19. The CDR3 is 16 amino acids. The junction had 3 bases not matched to a gene; V was cut back by 5 bases and J by 0 bases. TCRdb ran MiXCR on the 5' RACE reads and lists one entry per CDR3 protein. The sample holds hundreds of thousands of distinct CDR3 sequences, about 20% seen once. The clonotype comes from an adult woman who had mild COVID-19 (a few samples of this study predate the infection). Cell type and time point are not known. The material sequenced was PBMCs or a T cell subset sorted from them (not recorded which). The chain has TRBV12-3 or TRBV12-4 and TRBJ2-3, with 12 nucleotides matching TRBD2. The CDR3 loop reads CASSTGLAGSTDTQYF. CDR3 nucleotide sequence: TGTGCCAGCAGTACCGGACTAGCGGGAAGCACAGATACGCAGTATTTT.